The rows below give T cell receptor beta chains drawn from one sample of a study of blood T cell repertoires in COVID-19. Sequencing used immunoSEQ multiplex PCR; TCRdb keeps in-frame clones, though not all of them. Of 100,000 or so clones listed, about 92% are singletons. Input material: peripheral blood. The origin of the receptors is a man between 45 and 60 years old with active COVID-19. CDR3s include the opening cysteine and the closing phenylalanine or tryptophan. The order of the fields is J gene, clone size, D gene, V gene, CDR3 protein, CDR3 DNA. D genes are given only for firm matches. Only some rows state a clone size, as once, few, many or a class for expanded clones.

j_gene: TRBJ2-2; abundance: NA; d_gene: NA; v_gene: TRBV4-1; CDR3aa: CASSQDLAGELFF; CDR3nt: TGCGCCAGCAGCCAAGATCTCGCCGGGGAGCTGTTTTTT
j_gene: TRBJ2-7; abundance: NA; d_gene: NA; v_gene: TRBV3-1/TRBV3-2; CDR3aa: CASSQGPELSSYEQYF; CDR3nt: TGTGCCAGCAGCCAAGGTCCAGAACTAAGCTCCTACGAGCAGTACTTC
j_gene: TRBJ1-1; abundance: NA; d_gene: NA; v_gene: TRBV5-1; CDR3aa: CASSETGSGNTEAFF; CDR3nt: TGCGCCAGCAGCGAAACAGGGAGCGGGAACACTGAAGCTTTCTTT
j_gene: TRBJ1-1; abundance: NA; d_gene: NA; v_gene: TRBV10-2; CDR3aa: CASSEWGGTEAFF; CDR3nt: TGCGCCAGCAGTGAGTGGGGGGGCACTGAAGCTTTCTTT
j_gene: TRBJ2-3; abundance: once; d_gene: TRBD2; v_gene: TRBV5-1; CDR3aa: CASSLGLAGTLSTDTQYF; CDR3nt: TGCGCCAGCAGCTTAGGACTAGCGGGGACTTTAAGCACAGATACGCAGTATTTT
j_gene: TRBJ1-1; abundance: NA; d_gene: NA; v_gene: TRBV7-9; CDR3aa: CASSLVAGNTEAFF; CDR3nt: TGTGCCAGCAGCTTAGTGGCGGGGAACACTGAAGCTTTCTTT
j_gene: TRBJ2-1; abundance: NA; d_gene: NA; v_gene: TRBV5-3; CDR3aa: CARSLSLAKTGSEVDNEQFF; CDR3nt: TGTGCCAGAAGCTTGTCACTAGCCAAGACCGGTTCCGAAGTCGACAATGAGCAGTTCTTC
j_gene: TRBJ2-6; abundance: NA; d_gene: NA; v_gene: TRBV6-5; CDR3aa: CASRPPGSGANVLTF; CDR3nt: TGTGCCAGCAGACCCCCGGGGTCTGGGGCCAACGTCCTGACTTTC
j_gene: TRBJ2-1; abundance: NA; d_gene: TRBD2; v_gene: TRBV18; CDR3aa: CASSPRGNSGRVEQFF; CDR3nt: TGTGCCAGCTCACCACGAGGAAATAGCGGGAGGGTCGAGCAGTTCTTC
j_gene: TRBJ1-5; abundance: NA; d_gene: TRBD1; v_gene: TRBV18; CDR3aa: CASSAGTGASQPQHF; CDR3nt: TGTGCCAGCTCAGCCGGGACAGGGGCTAGTCAGCCCCAGCATTTT
j_gene: TRBJ2-1; abundance: NA; d_gene: NA; v_gene: TRBV5-1; CDR3aa: CASSLGVRRNEQFF; CDR3nt: TGCGCCAGCAGCTTGGGAGTTAGGAGAAATGAGCAGTTCTTC
j_gene: TRBJ2-1; abundance: NA; d_gene: TRBD1; v_gene: TRBV2; CDR3aa: CASSKQGYSYNEQFF; CDR3nt: TGTGCCAGCAGTAAACAGGGGTACTCCTACAATGAGCAGTTCTTC
j_gene: TRBJ2-1; abundance: NA; d_gene: NA; v_gene: TRBV5-1; CDR3aa: CASSLGTGAYNEQFF; CDR3nt: TGCGCCAGCAGCTTAGGGACTGGGGCCTACAATGAGCAGTTCTTC
j_gene: TRBJ2-2; abundance: NA; d_gene: TRBD1; v_gene: TRBV11-3; CDR3aa: CASSAGTGVVTGELFF; CDR3nt: TGTGCCAGCAGCGCCGGGACAGGGGTTGTCACCGGGGAGCTGTTTTTT
j_gene: TRBJ1-3; abundance: NA; d_gene: NA; v_gene: TRBV30; CDR3aa: CAWSPDSSGNTIYF; CDR3nt: TGTGCCTGGAGTCCTGACAGCTCTGGAAACACCATATATTTT
j_gene: TRBJ1-1; abundance: NA; d_gene: TRBD1; v_gene: TRBV19; CDR3aa: CASSRRQGRVSTEAFF; CDR3nt: TGTGCCAGTAGTAGACGACAGGGACGGGTAAGCACTGAAGCTTTCTTT
j_gene: TRBJ2-5; abundance: once; d_gene: NA; v_gene: TRBV7-2; CDR3aa: CASSLGGPTQETQYF; CDR3nt: TGTGCCAGCAGCTTAGGGGGCCCTACTCAAGAGACCCAGTACTTC
j_gene: TRBJ1-2; abundance: once; d_gene: NA; v_gene: TRBV3-1/TRBV3-2; CDR3aa: CASSQVGPPPDGYTF; CDR3nt: TGTGCCAGCAGCCAAGTGGGGCCCCCGCCCGATGGCTACACCTTC
j_gene: TRBJ2-5; abundance: NA; d_gene: TRBD2; v_gene: TRBV3-1/TRBV3-2; CDR3aa: CASSRLAGHETQYF; CDR3nt: TGTGCCAGCAGCCGACTAGCGGGCCACGAGACCCAGTACTTC
j_gene: TRBJ1-2; abundance: NA; d_gene: NA; v_gene: TRBV25-1; CDR3aa: CASSPGNYGYTF; CDR3nt: TGTGCCAGCAGTCCAGGGAACTATGGCTACACCTTC
j_gene: TRBJ1-5; abundance: NA; d_gene: TRBD1; v_gene: TRBV28; CDR3aa: CASSTDTDRSSNQPQHF; CDR3nt: TGTGCCAGCAGTACCGATACGGACAGGAGCAGCAATCAGCCCCAGCATTTT